This TCR beta chain originates from a study of T cells in Graves' hyperthyroidism and ophthalmopathy. Germline CDR1 is SGHKS and CDR2 is YYEKEE (reference sequence). The V end was cut by 0 bases, the J end by 0 bases, with 13 bases between. The CDR3 has 16 residues. Lactation, pregnancy, other autoimmune disease or uncontrolled infection excluded patients. This clonotype has a handful of counts. Researchers amplified the TCR beta CDR3 regions from RNA transcripts. The HTBI primer set drove a first-round RT-PCR of the TCR CDR3. From the multiplex PCR reads, TCRdb called clonotypes with MiXCR, one entry per CDR3 protein. The table shows about 520,000 distinct CDR3 sequences, with under 25% occurring only once.

Sequencing was done on a sample of blood. The J gene is TRBJ2-7, the V gene TRBV5-5; no reliable D call. The receptor's source is a young man with Graves' hyperthyroidism. CDR3 residues: CASSLGRTTPSYEQYF. CDR3 DNA sequence: TGTGCCAGCAGCTTGGGGCGGACCACCCCCTCCTACGAGCAGTACTTC.